This T cell receptor beta chain was observed in a study of CXCR3-negative and CXCR3-positive naive CD8 T cells. Overall study context: Sequencing brought in 150 million or so TRB reads altogether, and each library got about 1.5 +/- 0.3 million. General observations from the study: Similarly elevated diversity marked both naive subsets, with memory CD8+ cells showing far lower diversity. Memory cells showed distinct TRBV-TRBJ patterns, while the two naive subsets matched. TRB CDR3 hydrophobicity was greater in CXCR3-positive naive cells than in CXCR3-negative naive cells.

The germline gives CDR1 LNHNV, CDR2 YYDKDF (reference sequence). The CDR3 consists of 15 residues. In regard to this clonotype: Its antigen is currently unknown.

Naive CD8+ T cells were CD45RO-CCR7+CD27+CD95-. Libraries of TRB cDNA were made by 5' RACE and carried UMIs. Each CDR3 protein gets one entry in TCRdb, which reprocessed the 5' RACE reads and gives no DNA. This sample's table has 150,000 to 180,000 distinct CDR3 sequences. V is TRBV15 and J is TRBJ2-7; the D call from TCRdb, TRBD2, cannot be confirmed without DNA. The receptor was isolated from a human donor in good health. Some clones in this sample may be carry-over from other donors' samples. Sequencing used naive CXCR3+ CD8+ T cells from blood. Subset reported: CD45RO-CCR7+CD27+CD95- naive CD8+ T cells expressing CXCR3 (TNR3+). The CDR3 sequence: CATSRERGPGYEQYF. Full variable domain (outside the CDR3, taken from reference TRBV15 and TRBJ2-7): DAMVIQNPRYQVTQFGKPVTLSCSQTLNHNVMYWYQQKSSQAPKLLFHYYDKDFNNEADTPDNFQSRRPNTSFCFLDIRSPGLGDTAMYLCATSRERGPGYEQYFGPGTRLTVT.